One and the same sample provided the 9 T cell receptor beta chains below, sequenced in a study of T cell clonotyping in hematopoietic cell transplantation. Sequencing was performed with immunoSEQ multiplex PCR; in TCRdb, only in-frame clones are kept and a portion is missing. The table records approximately 1,900 clones, more than 65% of them present only once. This specimen was PBMCs, taken 100 days after allogeneic stem cell transplant. These receptors came from a male patient between 50 and 60 years old who had an allogeneic stem cell transplant from a related donor, so the T cells may come from the graft donor. Some clones in this sample may be carry-over from other donors' samples.

The chain joins TRBV2 to TRBJ2-3; 7 bases are shared with TRBD1. Germline V gene data show CDR1 as SNHLY and CDR2 as FYNNEI. J was trimmed by 1 base and V by 8 bases; bases with no gene match: 9. CDR3 length: 15 residues. The CDR3: CASERTGIRTDTQYF. CDR3 in DNA: TGTGCCAGCGAAAGGACAGGAATTCGCACAGATACGCAGTATTTT.

The chain couples TRBV27 to TRBJ1-2, with 10 nucleotides matching TRBD1. The CDR3 has 15 amino acids. V was pared by 8 bases and J by 4 bases, with 10 bases of the junction left unmatched. The germline V gene encodes CDR1 MNHEY and CDR2 SMNVEV (reference sequence). CDR3 bases: TGTGCCAGCGGCACCCGACAGGGGGCAAGCTATGGCTACACCTTC. Protein: CASGTRQGASYGYTF.

The chain combines TRBV5-1 with TRBJ2-5; 7 bases map to TRBD2. CDR3 length: 13 residues. Germline CDR1 reads SGHRS; CDR2 reads YFSETQ. With V trimmed by 4 bases and J by 4 bases, 4 bases remained unmatched. The CDR3 sequence: CASSTGGGETQYF. The CDR3 DNA reads TGCGCCAGCAGCACTGGCGGGGGAGAGACCCAGTACTTC. Drawing the rest from reference TRBV5-1 and TRBJ2-5, the complete variable domain is KAGVTQTPRYLIKTRGQQVTLSCSPISGHRSVSWYQQTPGQGLQFLFEYFSETQRNKGNFPGRFSGRQFSNSRSEMNVSTLELGDSALYLCASSTGGGETQYFGPGTRLLVL.

This chain connects TRBV25-1 to TRBJ2-5; D assignment may be TRBD1 or TRBD2 (5 bases each). Germline V gene data show CDR1 as MGHDK and CDR2 as SYGVNS. Trimming cost V 2 bases and J 0 bases, with 7 bases left between them. CDR3 length equals 14 residues. The CDR3 region has the DNA TGTGCCAGCAGTGAAAGGGGACACCAAGAGACCCAGTACTTC. It translates to CASSERGHQETQYF.

This clone was counted a single time. CDR3 sequence: CASTAQETQYF. The CDR3, as DNA: TGTGCCAGCACGGCCCAAGAGACCCAGTACTTC. The chain links TRBV7-9 to TRBJ2-5; no reliable D call. This CDR3 has 11 residues. Germline V gives CDR1 SEHNR, CDR2 FQNEAQ (reference sequence). Trimming left V 7 bases short and J 1 base short, with 4 bases between. Drawing the rest from reference TRBV7-9 and TRBJ2-5, the complete variable domain is DTGVSQNPRHKITKRGQNVTFRCDPISEHNRLYWYRQTLGQGPEFLTYFQNEAQLEKSRLLSDRFSAERPKGSFSTLEIQRTEQGDSAMYLCASTAQETQYFGPGTRLLVL.

The chain uses TRBV10-3 and TRBJ2-7; tentatively, D is TRBD1 or TRBD2 (5 bases each). V gave up 2 bases and J gave up 9 bases, with 11 bases separating them. In germline, CDR1 is ENHRY, CDR2 SYGVKD. The CDR3 consists of 12 residues. The CDR3 region is CAISEPRDGQYF. The CDR3 region has the DNA TGTGCCATCAGTGAGCCCCGGGACGGGCAGTACTTC.

The J gene is TRBJ2-7, the V gene TRBV5-4; the D is unclear. The CDR3 extends over 13 amino acids. The V and J ends lost 2 bases and 1 base respectively, with 7 bases between them. The V gene's germline CDR1 is SGHNT and CDR2 YYREEE (reference sequence). CDR3 loop: CASSLTGSYEQYF. As DNA, the CDR3 is TGTGCCAGCAGCTTAACCGGTTCCTACGAGCAGTACTTC. The complete variable domain, with remaining parts taken from reference TRBV5-4 and TRBJ2-7, reads ETGVTQSPTHLIKTRGQQVTLRCSSQSGHNTVSWYQQALGQGPQFIFQYYREEENGRGNFPPRFSGLQFPNYSSELNVNALELDDSALYLCASSLTGSYEQYFGPGTRLTVT.

The genes are TRBV27 and TRBJ2-2, with a tentative D call TRBD2 (6 bases). The CDR3 covers 14 residues. Trimming removed 6 bases from V and 7 bases from J, with 15 bases in between. Germline V gene sequence: CDR1 MNHEY, CDR2 SMNVEV (reference sequence). CDR3 loop: CASSGTSFSGELFF. CDR3 sequence (DNA): TGTGCCAGCAGCGGGACTTCCTTTAGCGGGGAGCTGTTTTTT.

J is TRBJ1-5 and V is TRBV9; D is uncertain. The CDR3 contains 15 residues. Trimming shortened V by 3 bases and J by 4 bases, and 14 bases separated the two germline ends. Per the germline V gene, CDR1 is SGDLS and CDR2 is YYNGEE. The CDR3, as DNA: TGTGCCAGCAGCGCCTCCGGGTCTCAAAATCAGCCCCAGCATTTT. Translating it yields CASSASGSQNQPQHF.